A selection of T cell receptor beta chains follows, all from one sample in a study of breast tumors, draining lymph nodes, adjacent tissues. TCRdb independently ran MiXCR on the multiplex PCR reads; one entry per CDR3 protein. The sample yields 65,000 to 80,000 distinct CDR3 sequences, under 25% seen once. The sample taken for sequencing was axillary lymph node tissue. The source of these receptors is a female donor with breast cancer. Some clones in this sample may be carry-over from other donors' samples. CDR3s include the opening cysteine and the closing phenylalanine or tryptophan. Fields, in order: D gene, J gene, V gene, clone size, CDR3 protein, CDR3 DNA. A D gene is named only where the DNA matches it firmly. Rows may omit the clone size; those that give it use once, few, many or a size class.

d_gene: -
j_gene: TRBJ1-2
v_gene: TRBV9
abundance: many
CDR3aa: CASTRNGGHYGYTF
CDR3nt: TGTGCCAGCACCCGTAACGGAGGACACTATGGCTACACCTTC

d_gene: TRBD1
j_gene: TRBJ2-5
v_gene: TRBV5-5
abundance: -
CDR3aa: CASSSTGGRETQYF
CDR3nt: TGTGCCAGCAGCTCCACAGGGGGCAGAGAGACCCAGTACTTC

d_gene: -
j_gene: TRBJ2-2
v_gene: TRBV6-4
abundance: many
CDR3aa: CASSVGYGGELFF
CDR3nt: TGTGCCAGCAGTGTGGGGTACGGCGGGGAGCTGTTTTTT

d_gene: -
j_gene: TRBJ2-2
v_gene: TRBV7-9
abundance: many
CDR3aa: CASSFPERDTGELFF
CDR3nt: TGTGCCAGCAGCTTCCCGGAGAGGGACACCGGGGAGCTGTTTTTT

d_gene: TRBD2
j_gene: TRBJ2-3
v_gene: TRBV5-4
abundance: many
CDR3aa: CASSLIAGGADTQYF
CDR3nt: TGTGCCAGCAGCTTGATAGCGGGAGGAGCAGATACGCAGTATTTT

d_gene: TRBD2
j_gene: TRBJ2-3
v_gene: TRBV7-2
abundance: many
CDR3aa: CASSLVVAGGLLTDTQYF
CDR3nt: TGTGCCAGCAGCTTAGTAGTAGCGGGAGGACTCCTCACAGATACGCAGTATTTT

d_gene: TRBD1
j_gene: TRBJ1-4
v_gene: TRBV5-1
abundance: many
CDR3aa: CASSLAGGNEKLFF
CDR3nt: TGCGCCAGCAGCTTGGCAGGGGGTAATGAAAAACTGTTTTTT

d_gene: -
j_gene: TRBJ2-7
v_gene: TRBV3-1
abundance: many
CDR3aa: CASRGLRTYEQYF
CDR3nt: TGTGCCAGCCGAGGACTCCGGACCTACGAGCAGTACTTC

d_gene: -
j_gene: TRBJ1-1
v_gene: TRBV5-6
abundance: few
CDR3aa: CASRKGDRSATKNTEAFF
CDR3nt: TGTGCCAGCAGGAAAGGCGATAGGTCCGCGACGAAGAACACTGAAGCTTTCTTT

d_gene: TRBD1
j_gene: TRBJ1-5
v_gene: TRBV28
abundance: -
CDR3aa: CASNYRTGSNQPQHF
CDR3nt: TGTGCCAGCAATTACAGGACAGGATCCAATCAGCCCCAGCATTTT

d_gene: -
j_gene: TRBJ1-4
v_gene: TRBV9
abundance: many
CDR3aa: CASSRTGLRNEKLFF
CDR3nt: TGTGCCAGCAGCCGGACCGGGCTCCGGAATGAAAAACTGTTTTTT

d_gene: TRBD2
j_gene: TRBJ2-1
v_gene: TRBV4-3
abundance: few
CDR3aa: CASSQETGTSGGEQFF
CDR3nt: TGCGCCAGCAGCCAAGAAACCGGGACTAGCGGTGGTGAGCAGTTCTTC

d_gene: TRBD1
j_gene: TRBJ2-7
v_gene: TRBV12-5
abundance: many
CDR3aa: CASSSGTGRAGYEQYF
CDR3nt: TGTGCTAGTTCCTCCGGGACAGGGAGAGCGGGCTACGAGCAGTACTTC

d_gene: TRBD2
j_gene: TRBJ2-1
v_gene: TRBV20-1
abundance: many
CDR3aa: CSARELTSGGNEQFF
CDR3nt: TGCAGTGCTAGAGAACTAACTAGCGGGGGCAATGAGCAGTTCTTC

d_gene: TRBD2
j_gene: TRBJ2-3
v_gene: TRBV20-1
abundance: many
CDR3aa: CSARLLATETDTQYF
CDR3nt: TGCAGTGCTAGGTTACTAGCGACAGAAACAGATACGCAGTATTTT

d_gene: -
j_gene: TRBJ1-6
v_gene: TRBV15
abundance: many
CDR3aa: CATSRDKGVNSPLHF
CDR3nt: TGTGCCACCAGCAGAGATAAGGGGGTGAATTCACCCCTCCACTTT

d_gene: -
j_gene: TRBJ2-5
v_gene: TRBV30
abundance: many
CDR3aa: CAWTVGRETQYF
CDR3nt: TGTGCCTGGACGGTTGGTCGGGAGACCCAGTACTTC

d_gene: -
j_gene: TRBJ2-1
v_gene: TRBV5-1
abundance: many
CDR3aa: CASEGGGSYNEQFF
CDR3nt: TGCGCCAGCGAAGGAGGTGGCTCCTACAATGAGCAGTTCTTC

d_gene: -
j_gene: TRBJ2-2
v_gene: TRBV11-3
abundance: many
CDR3aa: CASKGRGSTGELFF
CDR3nt: TGTGCCAGCAAGGGCAGAGGGAGCACCGGGGAGCTGTTTTTT

d_gene: -
j_gene: TRBJ1-4
v_gene: TRBV6-6
abundance: many
CDR3aa: CACRENEKLFF
CDR3nt: TGTGCCTGCCGGGAGAATGAAAAACTGTTTTTT

d_gene: -
j_gene: TRBJ2-2
v_gene: TRBV28
abundance: -
CDR3aa: CASSLWETGELFF
CDR3nt: TGTGCCAGCAGTTTATGGGAAACCGGGGAGCTGTTTTTT

d_gene: -
j_gene: TRBJ2-3
v_gene: TRBV9
abundance: -
CDR3aa: CASSVEARADTQYF
CDR3nt: TGTGCCAGCAGCGTAGAGGCCAGGGCAGATACGCAGTATTTT

d_gene: -
j_gene: TRBJ2-5
v_gene: TRBV5-1
abundance: many
CDR3aa: CASSFGQETQYF
CDR3nt: TGCGCCAGCAGCTTTGGACAAGAGACCCAGTACTTC

d_gene: -
j_gene: TRBJ2-1
v_gene: TRBV7-2
abundance: many
CDR3aa: CASSLVGGSLPGEQFF
CDR3nt: TGTGCCAGCAGCTTAGTGGGTGGGAGTCTCCCTGGGGAGCAGTTCTTC

d_gene: TRBD1
j_gene: TRBJ1-6
v_gene: TRBV6-5
abundance: many
CDR3aa: CASRRTGGTSPLHF
CDR3nt: TGTGCCAGCAGACGGACAGGGGGCACTTCACCCCTCCACTTT

d_gene: -
j_gene: TRBJ2-1
v_gene: TRBV9
abundance: many
CDR3aa: CASKRRALTYNEQFF
CDR3nt: TGTGCCAGCAAGAGGCGGGCCTTGACCTACAATGAGCAGTTCTTC

d_gene: -
j_gene: TRBJ1-2
v_gene: TRBV3-1
abundance: -
CDR3aa: CASSQLGGYTF
CDR3nt: TGTGCCAGCAGCCAATTGGGTGGCTACACCTTC

d_gene: -
j_gene: TRBJ1-1
v_gene: TRBV7-8
abundance: few
CDR3aa: CASSQNTEAFF
CDR3nt: TGTGCCAGCAGCCAAAACACTGAAGCTTTCTTT

d_gene: -
j_gene: TRBJ2-1
v_gene: TRBV9
abundance: many
CDR3aa: CASSVLANAYNEQFF
CDR3nt: TGTGCCAGCAGCGTACTAGCGAACGCCTACAATGAGCAGTTCTTC

d_gene: TRBD2
j_gene: TRBJ2-3
v_gene: TRBV5-5
abundance: many
CDR3aa: CASSHDLTHSGVGTDTQYF
CDR3nt: TGTGCCAGCAGCCATGACCTCACGCATAGCGGGGTGGGCACAGATACGCAGTATTTT

d_gene: TRBD2
j_gene: TRBJ2-2
v_gene: TRBV19
abundance: -
CDR3aa: CASSTGTTNGELFF
CDR3nt: TGTGCCAGTAGTACCGGGACTACTAACGGGGAGCTGTTTTTT

d_gene: -
j_gene: TRBJ1-4
v_gene: TRBV19
abundance: many
CDR3aa: CASSVQGIGKLFF
CDR3nt: TGTGCCTCCTCGGTACAGGGAATCGGAAAACTGTTTTTT

d_gene: -
j_gene: TRBJ2-1
v_gene: TRBV6-2/TRBV6-3
abundance: many
CDR3aa: CATTTPRSYNEQFF
CDR3nt: TGTGCCACCACTACCCCGCGCTCCTACAATGAGCAGTTCTTC

d_gene: TRBD2
j_gene: TRBJ2-1
v_gene: TRBV29-1
abundance: many
CDR3aa: CSVRPGTSGYYNEQFF
CDR3nt: TGCAGCGTAAGACCCGGGACTAGCGGATACTACAATGAGCAGTTCTTC

d_gene: TRBD2
j_gene: TRBJ2-1
v_gene: TRBV6-2/TRBV6-3
abundance: few
CDR3aa: CASSPWLAGETNEQFF
CDR3nt: TGTGCCAGCAGTCCCTGGCTAGCGGGAGAAACAAATGAGCAGTTCTTC

d_gene: -
j_gene: TRBJ1-2
v_gene: TRBV24-1
abundance: many
CDR3aa: CATSDFRGGGYTF
CDR3nt: TGTGCCACCAGTGATTTTAGAGGGGGTGGCTACACCTTC

d_gene: -
j_gene: TRBJ2-3
v_gene: TRBV10-1
abundance: many
CDR3aa: CASSEVTGSTQYF
CDR3nt: TGCGCCAGCAGTGAGGTTACAGGGAGTACGCAGTATTTT

d_gene: TRBD1
j_gene: TRBJ2-1
v_gene: TRBV20-1
abundance: many
CDR3aa: CSAERDRGRYEQFF
CDR3nt: TGCAGTGCCGAGAGGGACAGGGGCCGATATGAGCAGTTCTTC

d_gene: -
j_gene: TRBJ2-7
v_gene: TRBV20-1
abundance: many
CDR3aa: CSARTNSYEQYF
CDR3nt: TGCAGTGCTAGAACTAACTCCTACGAGCAGTACTTC

d_gene: TRBD1
j_gene: TRBJ1-5
v_gene: TRBV4-1
abundance: -
CDR3aa: CASSQEGGNSGNQPQHF
CDR3nt: TGCGCCAGCAGCCAAGAAGGGGGCAATTCGGGCAATCAGCCCCAGCATTTT

d_gene: TRBD1
j_gene: TRBJ1-2
v_gene: TRBV7-2
abundance: many
CDR3aa: CASSLAGVRGPGYTF
CDR3nt: TGTGCCAGCAGCTTAGCGGGGGTCAGGGGGCCTGGCTACACCTTC

d_gene: TRBD2
j_gene: TRBJ2-3
v_gene: TRBV20-1
abundance: many
CDR3aa: CSARGTSGSDTQYF
CDR3nt: TGCAGTGCTAGAGGGACTAGCGGGAGTGATACGCAGTATTTT

d_gene: -
j_gene: TRBJ1-1
v_gene: TRBV20-1
abundance: once
CDR3aa: CSARADRLGAEAFF
CDR3nt: TGCAGTGCTAGAGCCGATAGGCTGGGGGCTGAAGCTTTCTTT

d_gene: -
j_gene: TRBJ2-6
v_gene: TRBV4-1
abundance: few
CDR3aa: CASSQDSPDSGANVLTF
CDR3nt: TGCGCCAGCAGCCAAGATTCCCCGGACTCTGGGGCCAACGTCCTGACTTTC

d_gene: -
j_gene: TRBJ2-3
v_gene: TRBV20-1
abundance: many
CDR3aa: CSASRTTGLTDTQYF
CDR3nt: TGCAGTGCTAGTAGGACGACAGGACTCACAGATACGCAGTATTTT

d_gene: -
j_gene: TRBJ1-2
v_gene: TRBV7-2
abundance: many
CDR3aa: CASSAPNTVSYGYTF
CDR3nt: TGTGCCAGCAGCGCGCCGAATACAGTGAGCTATGGCTACACCTTC

d_gene: TRBD2
j_gene: TRBJ2-1
v_gene: TRBV20-1
abundance: many
CDR3aa: CSAPLAGLNNEQFF
CDR3nt: TGCAGTGCTCCACTAGCGGGCTTGAACAATGAGCAGTTCTTC

d_gene: -
j_gene: TRBJ1-6
v_gene: TRBV28
abundance: -
CDR3aa: CASSFAGGRITLHF
CDR3nt: TGTGCCAGCAGTTTTGCAGGTGGTAGGATCACCCTCCACTTT

d_gene: TRBD1
j_gene: TRBJ2-1
v_gene: TRBV6-5
abundance: many
CDR3aa: CASSPEGQGGNEQFF
CDR3nt: TGTGCCAGCAGTCCCGAGGGACAGGGGGGTAATGAGCAGTTCTTC

d_gene: -
j_gene: TRBJ2-7
v_gene: TRBV6-5
abundance: many
CDR3aa: CASSFGDSGEQYF
CDR3nt: TGTGCCAGCAGTTTCGGTGACAGCGGCGAGCAGTACTTC

d_gene: TRBD2
j_gene: TRBJ2-1
v_gene: TRBV11-2
abundance: many
CDR3aa: CASSSLAGYNEQFF
CDR3nt: TGTGCCAGCAGCTCACTAGCGGGGTACAATGAGCAGTTCTTC

d_gene: TRBD1
j_gene: TRBJ2-3
v_gene: TRBV11-2
abundance: many
CDR3aa: CASSLIPGTGGLDTQYF
CDR3nt: TGTGCCAGCAGCTTAATCCCAGGGACAGGGGGCCTCGATACGCAGTATTTT

d_gene: -
j_gene: TRBJ1-2
v_gene: TRBV28
abundance: -
CDR3aa: CASSPNNYGYTF
CDR3nt: TGTGCCAGCAGTCCAAATAACTATGGCTACACCTTC